This entry describes one T cell receptor (beta chain). What it binds is not known. These data are taken from a study of PD-1 blockade in classical Hodgkin lymphoma. Relapse after autologous stem cell transplantation occurred in every patient, and brentuximab vedotin exposure varied. CD8+ T cell isolation from thawed PBMCs was performed by magnetic negative selection. Clones were sequenced by immunoSEQ multiplex PCR, and TCRdb holds only the in-frame ones, with some missing. The table records approximately 11,000 clones, roughly 84% of them present only once. Study-wide findings and caveats: Whereas CD4+ TCR diversity had risen significantly by C4D1, CD8+ TCR diversity had not.

The material was CD8+ T cells from blood, obtained at baseline. This receptor was taken from a human donor with classical Hodgkin lymphoma.

Written as DNA, the CDR3 is TGTGCCAGTAGTCTGTCGTTTCCGGGACAGGGGTTCGGCTACACCTTC. Protein sequence: CASSLSFPGQGFGYTF. This chain uses TRBV19 with TRBJ1-2, with 10 nucleotides matching TRBD1. Per the germline V gene, CDR1 is LNHDA and CDR2 is SQIVND (reference sequence). This CDR3 is built from 16 residues. Unmatched junction bases numbered 14, after V lost 5 bases and J lost 8 bases.